The 27 T cell receptor beta chains reported below all come from one sample, sequenced in a study of shared clonotypes between healthy human individuals. TCRdb keeps only in-frame clones here, not all; method: immunoSEQ multiplex PCR. The data contain approximately 500,000 clones, about 79% of them singletons. Source material: PBMCs. The receptors shown here come from a middle-aged woman in good health. Some clones in this sample may be carry-over from other donors' samples.

This chain connects TRBV28 to TRBJ1-2; D gene uncertain. Trimming shortened V by 6 bases and J by 4 bases, and 15 bases separated the two germline ends. Germline loops: CDR1 MDHEN, CDR2 SYDVKM. This CDR3 is built from 14 residues. The CDR3 bases are TGTGCCAGCAGCGCCCCCGACCGACTCTATGGCTACACCTTC. Translating it yields CASSAPDRLYGYTF.

This chain's CDR3 is CASSDLTGLDTQYF. Here the CDR3 DNA reads TGTGCCAGCAGTGACCTGACAGGGTTGGATACGCAGTATTTT. The chain links TRBV6-1 to TRBJ2-3, with TRBD1 matching over 7 bases. V was clipped by 3 bases and J by 6 bases; unmatched bases: 6. The germline CDR1 and CDR2 sequences are MNHNS and SASEGT. This CDR3 is built from 14 residues.

This chain uses TRBV5-4 with TRBJ2-2; 8 nucleotides agree with TRBD2. V gave up 4 bases and J gave up 8 bases; unmatched junction bases: 7. CDR3 length equals 14 residues. Germline V gene lookup returns CDR1 SGHNT and CDR2 YYREEE (reference sequence). As DNA, the CDR3 is TGTGCCAGCAGCCCCTACGGGAGGGAAGGGGAGCTGTTTTTT. This encodes CASSPYGREGELFF.

The genes are TRBV7-2 and TRBJ2-3; D is possibly TRBD1 or TRBD2 (5 bases each). The CDR3 is 15 amino acids. The germline CDR1 and CDR2 sequences are SGHTA and FQGNSA. V lost 1 base, J lost 0 bases, and 8 bases lay in between. The CDR3 coding sequence is TGTGCCAGCAGCTTAGTCGGGACGAGCACAGATACGCAGTATTTT. It translates to CASSLVGTSTDTQYF.

This clone was seen a handful of times. The J gene is TRBJ2-7, the V gene TRBV30; weak D call: TRBD1 (6 bases). The CDR3 has 15 residues. V lost 2 bases to trimming and J lost 3 bases, with 17 bases between them. Germline CDR1 reads GTSNPN; CDR2 reads SVGIG (reference sequence). CDR3 DNA: TGTGCCTGGAGTCCGACCAGGGGCAGGCTCTACGAGCAGTACTTC. It codes for CAWSPTRGRLYEQYF.

V gene TRBV27 combines with J gene TRBJ1-4; D is uncertain. Per germline, CDR1 MNHEY and CDR2 SMNVEV (reference sequence). CDR3 length equals 15 residues. The V and J ends lost 3 bases and 0 bases respectively, with 8 bases between them. The CDR3 DNA is TGTGCCAGCAGTTTGAACTACGCAACTAATGAAAAACTGTTTTTT. Translated: CASSLNYATNEKLFF.

The chain carries TRBV18 and TRBJ2-3, with 8 bases matching TRBD2. The germline V gene has CDR1 KGHSH and CDR2 LQKENI. The CDR3 length is 16 residues. The trim removed 4 bases at V and 1 base at J, leaving 7 bases unmatched. CDR3 sequence reads: CASSRGSGMGTDTQYF. CDR3 coding DNA: TGTGCCAGCTCACGGGGTAGCGGGATGGGCACAGATACGCAGTATTTT. Drawing the rest from reference TRBV18 and TRBJ2-3, the complete variable domain is NAGVMQNPRHLVRRRGQEARLRCSPMKGHSHVYWYRQLPEEGLKFMVYLQKENIIDESGMPKERFSAEFPKEGPSILRIQQVVRGDSAAYFCASSRGSGMGTDTQYFGPGTRLTVL.

The chain employs TRBV18 and TRBJ2-1; 13 bases agree with TRBD2. Germline V lookup: CDR1 KGHSH, CDR2 LQKENI. The J segment lost 5 bases and the V segment lost 5 bases, leaving 3 bases of the junction unmatched. The CDR3 extends over 15 amino acids. DNA for the CDR3: TGTGCCAGCTCATCAGGACTAGCGGGAGACAATGAGCAGTTCTTC. As protein: CASSSGLAGDNEQFF.

The V and J genes are TRBV11-3 and TRBJ2-1; 8 nucleotides line up with TRBD2. This CDR3 contains 16 residues. V shed 1 base, J shed 0 bases, and the junction held 2 bases outside the gene matches. Germline CDR1 reads SGHNT; CDR2 reads YENEEA. DNA of the CDR3: TGTGCCAGCAGCTTAGCGGGAGGGAGCTCCTACAATGAGCAGTTCTTC. It is translated as CASSLAGGSSYNEQFF.

This clone was observed many times. CDR3 bases: TGCGCCAGCAGCCCCCAGGGTAGTACCACTGAAGCTTTCTTT. It yields the protein CASSPQGSTTEAFF. This rearrangement joins TRBV4-3 to TRBJ1-1; a weak D match, TRBD1 (5 bases). Trimming shortened V by 4 bases and J by 4 bases, and 13 bases separated the two germline ends. CDR3 length: 14 amino acids. Germline V lookup: CDR1 LGHNA, CDR2 YSLEER.

The chain has TRBV7-3 and TRBJ2-3; 14 bases fit TRBD2. V was clipped by 5 bases and J by 0 bases; unmatched bases: 4. The CDR3 runs to 17 residues. Per the germline V gene, CDR1 is SGHTA and CDR2 is FQGTGA. The CDR3 sequence: CASSLGLAGASTDTQYF. The CDR3 region has the DNA TGTGCCAGCAGCCTGGGACTAGCGGGGGCTAGCACAGATACGCAGTATTTT.

This clone was observed a handful of times. The V gene is TRBV6-1, the J gene TRBJ1-1, with D possibly being TRBD1 (5 bases). The CDR3 contains 15 residues. Germline lookup yields CDR1 MNHNS and CDR2 SASEGT. The V gene lost 5 bases and the J gene lost 4 bases, with 17 bases spanning the gap. In DNA, the CDR3 is TGTGCCAGCAGTCCGGACGAAAGCGGGGGCACTGAAGCTTTCTTT. This sequence encodes CASSPDESGGTEAFF.

This rearrangement joins TRBV2 to TRBJ1-2; 7 nucleotides agree with TRBD1. CDR1 SNHLY and CDR2 FYNNEI come from the germline V gene. The CDR3 extends over 18 amino acids. V was pared by 6 bases and J by 5 bases, with 21 bases of the junction left unmatched. The CDR3 DNA sequence: TGTGCCAGCAGGACGGGCAGGACAGGCCCCCCAGGGGCTTATGGCTACACCTTC. It is translated as CASRTGRTGPPGAYGYTF.

The V gene is TRBV7-3, the J gene TRBJ2-1; D unclear. The CDR3 consists of 13 residues. Germline V CDR1 and CDR2: SGHTA, FQGTGA. Trimming pared 3 bases from V and 5 bases from J, leaving 8 bases between. In nucleotides, the CDR3 is TGTGCCAGCAGCTTTCGGCTAGACAATGAGCAGTTCTTC. Translating gives CASSFRLDNEQFF.

The CDR3, as DNA: TGCGCCAGCGTTGCTAGCGGGAGGAAGAACACCGGGGAGCTGTTTTTT. Encoded protein: CASVASGRKNTGELFF. This chain connects TRBV10-1 to TRBJ2-2; 11 positions agree with TRBD2. In germline, CDR1 is WNHNN, CDR2 SYGVQD (reference sequence). There are 16 residues in the CDR3. V trimming: 8 bases; J trimming: 1 base; junction bases outside the gene matches: 6.

The gene calls are TRBV19 and TRBJ2-3, with 9 bases aligning to TRBD1. CDR1 LNHDA and CDR2 SQIVND come from the germline V gene (reference sequence). Unmatched junction bases numbered 10, after V lost 10 bases and J lost 5 bases. This CDR3 has 14 residues. The CDR3, as DNA: TGTGCCACCCACAGGGGGCAATGGGGAGATACGCAGTATTTT. This encodes CATHRGQWGDTQYF.

This clone was observed a few times. The V gene is TRBV11-2, the J gene TRBJ2-1, with a tentative D call TRBD2 (6 bases). Per germline, CDR1 SGHAT and CDR2 FQNNGV. V lost 3 bases and J lost 10, with 10 bases in between. This CDR3 has 12 amino acids. The CDR3 reads CASSFNGREQFF. CDR3 DNA: TGTGCCAGCAGCTTCAATGGGAGGGAGCAGTTCTTC.

The V and J genes are TRBV28 and TRBJ2-7, with 7 bases that match TRBD1. The CDR3 covers 15 residues. Germline assignment: CDR1 MDHEN and CDR2 SYDVKM. V gave up 3 bases and J gave up 3 bases; unmatched junction bases: 8. Here the CDR3 reads CASSFPGTAYYEQYF. DNA for the CDR3: TGTGCCAGCAGTTTCCCAGGGACAGCGTACTACGAGCAGTACTTC. Using reference TRBV28 and TRBJ2-7 for the parts outside the CDR3, the full variable domain is DVKVTQSSRYLVKRTGEKVFLECVQDMDHENMFWYRQDPGLGLRLIYFSYDVKMKEKGDIPEGYSVSREKKERFSLILESASTNQTSMYLCASSFPGTAYYEQYFGPGTRLTVT.

This sequence joins TRBV5-1 and TRBJ2-7; 9 bases line up with TRBD1. After removal of 3 bases from V and 1 base from J, the junction contained 8 bases not matched to a gene. The CDR3 consists of 16 residues. The germline gives CDR1 SGHRS, CDR2 YFSETQ. The CDR3 loop reads CASSSIPGTGSYEQYF. The CDR3 nucleotides are TGCGCCAGCAGCTCAATTCCCGGGACAGGGTCCTACGAGCAGTACTTC.

This clone was observed many times. The sample holds other DNA sequences that translate to the same CDR3. The chain has TRBV27 and TRBJ1-2; D is unclear. Germline V gene data show CDR1 as MNHEY and CDR2 as SMNVEV (reference sequence). This CDR3 has 14 amino acids. V gave up 2 bases and J gave up 0 bases, with 7 bases separating them. The CDR3 reads CASSLRGPNYGYTF. The CDR3 DNA follows: TGTGCCAGCAGTTTACGCGGCCCTAACTATGGCTACACCTTC.

The chain recombines TRBV6-5 with TRBJ2-5; D perhaps matches TRBD2 (6 bases). Trimming cost V 0 bases and J 2 bases, with 13 bases left between them. The CDR3 totals 16 residues. Germline V gene lookup returns CDR1 MNHEY and CDR2 SVGAGI. The CDR3 region is CASSYSWDLRQETQYF. The CDR3 DNA is TGTGCCAGCAGTTACTCGTGGGACTTACGTCAAGAGACCCAGTACTTC.

There are many counts of this clone. The same CDR3 can be traced to other DNA sequences in this sample. The genes are TRBV15 and TRBJ2-7, with 7 bases that match TRBD2. V was pared by 5 bases and J by 2 bases, with 9 bases of the junction left unmatched. Looked up from germline, CDR1 is LNHNV and CDR2 is YYDKDF (reference sequence). CDR3 length: 15 residues. The CDR3 region is CATSAAMAGAYEQYF. The CDR3, as DNA: TGTGCCACCAGCGCGGCCATGGCGGGGGCCTACGAGCAGTACTTC.

This chain links TRBV6-6 with TRBJ1-2; D is undetermined. Trimming cost V 2 bases and J 6 bases, with 13 bases left between them. CDR3 length equals 14 residues. The germline gives CDR1 MNHNY, CDR2 SVGAGI (reference sequence). CDR3 sequence: CASSYLGIRHGYTF. In DNA form, the CDR3 reads TGTGCCAGCAGTTACCTTGGGATTCGGCATGGCTACACCTTC.

The rearrangement joins TRBV4-1 to TRBJ2-1, with 9 bases identical to TRBD2. Germline V gene lookup returns CDR1 MGHRA and CDR2 YSYEKL. The CDR3 is made up of 16 amino acids. V lost 1 base and J lost 3; bases outside the gene matches: 4. DNA of the CDR3: TGCGCCAGCAGCCAAGCGGTGACTAGCGGCTACAATGAGCAGTTCTTC. Its translation is CASSQAVTSGYNEQFF.

This clone has only a few counts. V usage is TRBV30 and J usage is TRBJ1-6; D is undetermined. The length of the CDR3 is 14 residues. Germline CDR1 GTSNPN, CDR2 SVGIG (reference sequence). V was clipped by 4 bases and J by 6 bases, with 13 bases between them. CDR3 bases: TGTGCCTGGAAGTTAGTGAATTCTAATTCACCCCTCCACTTT. Its translation: CAWKLVNSNSPLHF.

This clone was counted once. The V call is TRBV11-1, the J call TRBJ1-3; D remains unclear. The CDR3 totals 15 residues. Trimming shortened V by 1 base and J by 0 bases, and 7 bases separated the two germline ends. Germline V CDR1 and CDR2: SGHAT, FQDESV (reference sequence). CDR3 in amino acids: CASSLEGSSGNTIYF. The DNA of the CDR3 is TGTGCCAGCAGCTTAGAGGGCAGCTCTGGAAACACCATATATTTT.

This sequence joins TRBV5-1 and TRBJ2-1; D is possibly TRBD2 (6 bases). The V end lost 5 bases, the J end lost 7 bases, and 10 bases lay between the germline ends. The CDR3 contains 12 residues. Germline V gives CDR1 SGHRS, CDR2 YFSETQ. CDR3 loop: CASRQTSNEQFF. The DNA for the CDR3 is TGCGCCAGCAGGCAGACTAGTAATGAGCAGTTCTTC.